This entry describes one T cell receptor beta chain. Its specificity is unknown. This CDR3 contains 15 residues. V trimming: 3 bases; J trimming: 1 base; junction bases outside the gene matches: 3. CDR1 SGHVS and CDR2 FQNEAQ come from the germline V gene. The data were obtained in a study of radiotherapy plus CTLA-4 blockade in lung cancer. Looking at the study overall: The study recorded objective responses in about 20% of patients and disease control in approximately 29%. Whole-study results and caveats: With interferon-beta, early dynamics of blood T cell clones were reported to best predict response. Among blood TCR repertoires after radiotherapy plus ipilimumab, tumor-derived clones expanded.

TCRdb's copy holds only in-frame clones and misses some; the assay was immunoSEQ multiplex PCR. Of 45,000 to 55,000 clones listed, approximately 78% were seen once; the top ten hold about 3.6%. CTLA-4 blockade with ipilimumab, together with focal radiation, was given to patients with chemo-refractory metastatic non-small-cell lung cancer. This sequence joins TRBV7-8 and TRBJ1-5; 7 nucleotides align to TRBD1. The starting material was peripheral blood, obtained from a patient treated with radiotherapy plus ipilimumab. The source of this sequence is a human donor with non-small cell lung cancer who had stable disease on radiotherapy plus ipilimumab. The CDR3: CASSFSGQSNQPQHF. DNA of the CDR3: TGTGCCAGCAGCTTTTCGGGACAGAGCAATCAGCCCCAGCATTTT.